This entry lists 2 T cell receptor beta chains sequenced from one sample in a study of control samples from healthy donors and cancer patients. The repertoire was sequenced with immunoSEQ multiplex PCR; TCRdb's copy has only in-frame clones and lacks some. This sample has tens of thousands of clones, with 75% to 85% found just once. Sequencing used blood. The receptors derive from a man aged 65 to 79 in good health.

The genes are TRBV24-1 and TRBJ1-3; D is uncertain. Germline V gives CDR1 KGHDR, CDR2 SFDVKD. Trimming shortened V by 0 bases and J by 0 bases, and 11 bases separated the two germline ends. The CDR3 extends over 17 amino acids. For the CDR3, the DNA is TGTGCCACCAGTGATTTGCGAGTCCGAATCTCTGGAAACACCATATATTTT. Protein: CATSDLRVRISGNTIYF.

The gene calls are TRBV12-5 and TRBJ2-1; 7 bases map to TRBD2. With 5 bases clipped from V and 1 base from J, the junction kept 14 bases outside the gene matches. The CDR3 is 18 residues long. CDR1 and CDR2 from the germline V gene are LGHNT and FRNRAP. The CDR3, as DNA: TGTGCTAGTGGTCCCACCATGCACTTTAGCGGGTCCTACAATGAGCAGTTCTTC. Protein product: CASGPTMHFSGSYNEQFF.